Each of the 26 T cell receptor beta chains below was sequenced from the same sample in a study of cytomegalovirus exposure and HLA in healthy donors (dated by TCRdb to about 2017). Library prep was done by the immunoSEQ multiplex PCR assay. The clones in this table, taken by TCRdb from immuneACCESS, are in-frame only. Not every clone is retained; where verified, under half of the shortfall comes from an unresolved V gene, and the cause of the rest is unknown. Present in this sample are a few hundred thousand clones, approximately 88% of which were seen just once. Together, the top ten hold 0.92% of the sample. Sequencing was performed on PBMCs. The receptors derive from a woman aged 18-29 years in good health and CMV-seronegative.

This chain joins TRBV11-3 and TRBJ2-3; a possible D gene is TRBD2 (5 bases). Germline V gene sequence: CDR1 SGHNT, CDR2 YENEEA. CDR3 length: 15 residues. With 3 bases removed from V and 0 bases from J, the gap between germline ends came to 10 bases. The CDR3 reads CASSLRPGSTDTQYF. The CDR3 DNA sequence: TGTGCCAGCAGCTTGAGGCCGGGGAGCACAGATACGCAGTATTTT.

The rearrangement uses TRBV9 and TRBJ2-3; D gene uncertain. V was pared by 0 bases and J by 6 bases, with 8 bases between. The CDR3 spans 13 residues. Germline lookup yields CDR1 SGDLS and CDR2 YYNGEE. As DNA, the CDR3 is TGTGCCAGCAGCGTAGGGAGTGGGGATACGCAGTATTTT. It yields the protein CASSVGSGDTQYF.

This clone is a singleton in its sample. This chain joins TRBV25-1 and TRBJ2-1; 8 bases are a match to TRBD1. Unmatched junction bases numbered 9, after V lost 4 bases and J lost 4 bases. CDR3 length: 16 residues. Looked up from germline, CDR1 is MGHDK and CDR2 is SYGVNS. CDR3 region: CASSAPWDRSYNEQFF. The CDR3 bases are TGTGCCAGCAGTGCCCCTTGGGACAGGTCATACAATGAGCAGTTCTTC.

The rearrangement joins TRBV28 to TRBJ2-1; TRBD2 matches at 9 bases. The CDR3 is 14 residues long. The J segment lost 8 bases and the V segment lost 2 bases, leaving 4 bases of the junction unmatched. Per germline, CDR1 MDHEN and CDR2 SYDVKM. This CDR3 is CASSLASGMDEQFF. The DNA of the CDR3 is TGTGCCAGCAGTTTAGCTAGCGGGATGGATGAGCAGTTCTTC.

The rearrangement uses TRBV6-1 and TRBJ1-5; D is perhaps TRBD1 (6 bases). The CDR3 sequence is 17 residues long. V lost 2 bases to trimming and J lost 0 bases, with 14 bases between them. Germline V gene sequence: CDR1 MNHNS, CDR2 SASEGT. This CDR3 is CASSEIHLGGSNQPQHF. The CDR3 DNA follows: TGTGCCAGCAGTGAAATACATTTAGGGGGTAGCAATCAGCCCCAGCATTTT.

This clone has more than one count but fewer than ten. V and J are TRBV10-3 and TRBJ1-2; TRBD1 matches at 10 bases. Per the germline V gene, CDR1 is ENHRY and CDR2 is SYGVKD. This CDR3 is built from 12 residues. V dropped 10 bases and J dropped 4; count of bases not matched to a gene: 3. The CDR3 is CATWTGGYGYTF. CDR3 in DNA: TGTGCCACGTGGACAGGGGGCTATGGCTACACCTTC.

The chain couples TRBV2 to TRBJ1-6, with 7 bases that match TRBD1. Unmatched junction bases numbered 4, after V lost 2 bases and J lost 9 bases. This CDR3 has 14 residues. Germline V lookup: CDR1 SNHLY, CDR2 FYNNEI. CDR3 bases: TGTGCCAGCAGTGAACTAGGGGGCGGTTCACCCCTCCACTTT. Translated: CASSELGGGSPLHF.

This clone was seen a few times. The V gene is TRBV6-1, the J gene TRBJ1-1; a weak D match, TRBD1 (6 bases). The CDR3 has 13 residues. Per the germline V gene, CDR1 is MNHNS and CDR2 is SASEGT. Trimming shortened V by 6 bases and J by 11 bases, and 19 bases separated the two germline ends. CDR3: CASSPTGRGRAFF. The CDR3 DNA is TGTGCCAGCAGCCCAACAGGGCGCGGTAGGGCTTTCTTT.

The V and J genes are TRBV7-2 and TRBJ2-7; a weak D match, TRBD2 (5 bases). V lost 4 bases, J lost 12 bases, and 16 bases lay in between. Germline CDR1 and CDR2: SGHTA and FQGNSA. The CDR3 contains 12 residues. CDR3 protein: CASSSLVLDPYF. The CDR3 DNA reads as TGTGCCAGCAGCTCGTTGGTACTAGACCCGTACTTC.

This rearrangement joins TRBV7-9 to TRBJ2-3; D is possibly TRBD2 (6 bases). The germline CDR1 and CDR2 sequences are SEHNR and FQNEAQ (reference sequence). This CDR3 has 18 residues. Trimming left V 3 bases short and J 5 bases short, with 24 bases between. Written as DNA, the CDR3 is TGTGCCAGCAGCTTTAATCCAGTTCGAGCTAGCGAGCAAGATACGCAGTATTTT. It yields the protein CASSFNPVRASEQDTQYF. The whole variable domain, remainder taken from reference TRBV7-9 and TRBJ2-3, is DTGVSQNPRHKITKRGQNVTFRCDPISEHNRLYWYRQTLGQGPEFLTYFQNEAQLEKSRLLSDRFSAERPKGSFSTLEIQRTEQGDSAMYLCASSFNPVRASEQDTQYFGPGTRLTVL.

CDR3 DNA: TGTGCCAGCAAGGGGGTTTCGGACTACGAGCAGTACTTC. This gives the protein CASKGVSDYEQYF. The chain uses TRBV28 and TRBJ2-7, with a possible D match to TRBD1 (6 bases). Trimming removed 7 bases at V and 3 bases at J, with 13 bases between. Germline CDR1 and CDR2: MDHEN and SYDVKM. The CDR3 contains 13 residues.

V and J are TRBV7-2 and TRBJ2-7, with TRBD1 identical over 12 bases. Germline V gene lookup returns CDR1 SGHTA and CDR2 FQGNSA. The V gene end was trimmed by 4 bases and the J gene end by 7 bases; junction bases not matched to a gene: 5. This CDR3 spans 14 amino acids. CDR3 sequence (DNA): TGTGCCAGCAGCTGGGGACAGGGGGCCTGGGAGCAGTACTTC. Encoded protein: CASSWGQGAWEQYF.

J is TRBJ2-7 and V is TRBV6-1, with D perhaps matching TRBD1 (6 bases). The CDR3 runs 15 residues. Trimming took off 8 bases at V and 0 bases at J, with 17 bases between the two ends. CDR1 is MNHNS, CDR2 SASEGT, per germline. The CDR3 loop reads CASPPPGDTSYEQYF. CDR3 DNA sequence: TGTGCCAGCCCCCCTCCTGGGGACACCTCCTACGAGCAGTACTTC.

This clone has a handful of counts. A read error may produce the germline difference seen at one junction end. The V gene is TRBV11-2, the J gene TRBJ1-4, with D maybe TRBD1 (5 bases). This CDR3 is 14 amino acids long. CDR1 SGHAT and CDR2 FQNNGV come from the germline V gene. This CDR3 is CASGRDGGNAKLFF. The CDR3 DNA reads TGTGCCAGCGGCCGGGACGGGGGAAATGCAAAACTGTTTTTT.

Points on this clone: Mismatch with germline at one junction end may stem from a read error. The chain has TRBV12-5 and TRBJ2-3; 7 nucleotides match TRBD1. Germline V gene sequence: CDR1 LGHNT, CDR2 FRNRAP. The CDR3 length is 12 residues. The CDR3 protein is CASGPRQGLSLF. CDR3 bases: TGTGCTAGTGGTCCGAGACAGGGTCTGAGTCTATTT.

The chain couples TRBV5-4 to TRBJ2-3, with TRBD1 matching over 8 bases. Germline V CDR1 and CDR2: SGHNT, YYREEE (reference sequence). J gave up 7 bases and V 4 bases, and 8 bases lay outside the gene matches. This CDR3 has 14 amino acids. CDR3 in amino acids: CASSPSDRVNTQYF. Written as DNA, the CDR3 is TGTGCCAGCAGCCCCTCGGACAGGGTAAATACGCAGTATTTT. Together with reference TRBV5-4 and TRBJ2-3, the CDR3 gives the full variable domain: ETGVTQSPTHLIKTRGQQVTLRCSSQSGHNTVSWYQQALGQGPQFIFQYYREEENGRGNFPPRFSGLQFPNYSSELNVNALELDDSALYLCASSPSDRVNTQYFGPGTRLTVL.

The chain uses TRBV27 and TRBJ2-1, with 11 bases matching TRBD2. The V and J ends lost 6 bases and 4 bases, in that order; junction bases with no gene match: 5. This CDR3 contains 15 residues. Germline lookup yields CDR1 MNHEY and CDR2 SMNVEV (reference sequence). CDR3 sequence: CASRRGLAGYNEQFF. The CDR3, as DNA: TGTGCCAGCAGAAGAGGACTAGCGGGTTACAATGAGCAGTTCTTC.

This chain connects TRBV25-1 to TRBJ2-7, with D uncertain. CDR1 and CDR2 from the germline V gene are MGHDK and SYGVNS. Trimming stripped 1 base from V and 2 bases from J, with 9 bases between. The CDR3 has 14 residues. The CDR3 DNA follows: TGTGCCAGCAGTGAATCCCACAGCACCTACGAGCAGTACTTC. Amino acids: CASSESHSTYEQYF.

The chain is built from TRBV27 and TRBJ2-3; 9 bases fit TRBD1. Germline CDR1 is MNHEY and CDR2 is SMNVEV (reference sequence). There are 15 residues in the CDR3. V lost 7 bases and J lost 4; bases outside the gene matches: 9. The CDR3: CASTMTGGRADTQYF. In DNA form, the CDR3 reads TGTGCCAGCACTATGACAGGGGGGCGAGCAGATACGCAGTATTTT.

The chain recombines TRBV7-2 with TRBJ2-7, with 8 bases matching TRBD2. The ends lost 0 bases at V and 4 bases at J; junction bases unmatched: 2. The CDR3 length is 14 residues. Germline V gene lookup returns CDR1 SGHTA and CDR2 FQGNSA. The CDR3, as DNA: TGTGCCAGCAGCTTAGCGGAGCGGGGGTACGAGCAGTACTTC. Protein product: CASSLAERGYEQYF.

The V gene is TRBV7-6, the J gene TRBJ2-1; 8 bases line up with TRBD2. The CDR3 loop spans 17 amino acids. Germline lookup yields CDR1 SGHVS and CDR2 FNYEAQ. The V segment lost 3 bases and the J segment 0 bases; nucleotides outside the gene matches: 7. The CDR3 reads CASSFASGHSSYNEQFF. In nucleotides, the CDR3 is TGTGCCAGCAGCTTTGCTAGCGGGCATAGCTCCTACAATGAGCAGTTCTTC.

The chain is built from TRBV27 and TRBJ1-2; 7 nucleotides agree with TRBD1. The CDR3 sequence is 15 residues long. Per germline, CDR1 MNHEY and CDR2 SMNVEV (reference sequence). With 6 bases clipped from V and 8 bases from J, the junction kept 15 bases outside the gene matches. The CDR3 DNA sequence: TGTGCCAGCAGCCAACAGGGGTCCTCTTTGGGGGGCTACACCTTC. It is translated as CASSQQGSSLGGYTF.

The chain combines TRBV14 with TRBJ2-7, with D maybe TRBD2 (7 bases). The germline V and J ends were trimmed by 5 bases and 6 bases, with 17 bases remaining between them. Germline V gene sequence: CDR1 SGHDN, CDR2 FVKESK. This CDR3 has 14 amino acids. CDR3 loop: CASSSGGILGEQYF. The CDR3 nucleotides read TGTGCCAGCAGCTCGGGGGGCATTTTGGGCGAGCAGTACTTC. The variable domain in full, completed from reference TRBV14 and TRBJ2-7, reads EAGVTQFPSHSVIEKGQTVTLRCDPISGHDNLYWYRRVMGKEIKFLLHFVKESKQDESGMPNNRFLAERTGGTYSTLKVQPAELEDSGVYFCASSSGGILGEQYFGPGTRLTVT.

This clone appeared a few times. The chain carries TRBV29-1 and TRBJ2-7; 7 bases line up with TRBD1. The CDR3 is made up of 12 amino acids. The V segment lost 4 bases and the J segment 7 bases; nucleotides outside the gene matches: 7. Germline assignment: CDR1 SQVTM and CDR2 ANQGSEA. The CDR3 DNA is TGCAGCGTTGGGTGGCCGGACAGGGAGCAGTACTTC. Its protein product is CSVGWPDREQYF.

The V gene is TRBV5-1, the J gene TRBJ2-7; the D gene is possibly TRBD1 (5 bases). The germline V and J ends were trimmed by 4 bases and 2 bases, with 13 bases remaining between them. The CDR3 extends over 14 amino acids. Germline CDR1 SGHRS, CDR2 YFSETQ. CDR3 in amino acids: CASSPRTTTYEQYF. The CDR3 region has the DNA TGCGCCAGCAGCCCCCGGACAACCACCTACGAGCAGTACTTC.

This clone occurred once. The V and J genes are TRBV27 and TRBJ2-1; the match to TRBD1 covers 8 bases. V gave up 2 bases and J gave up 5 bases; unmatched junction bases: 8. CDR1 and CDR2 from the germline V gene are MNHEY and SMNVEV (reference sequence). The CDR3 runs to 16 residues. DNA for the CDR3: TGTGCCAGCAGTTTACAGGACAGGGCGGCTAACAATGAGCAGTTCTTC. It yields the protein CASSLQDRAANNEQFF.